These T cell receptor beta chains were read from a single sample in a study of shared clonotypes between healthy human individuals. Sequencing used immunoSEQ multiplex PCR; TCRdb keeps in-frame clones, though not all of them. The sample has over a million clones, approximately 97% seen once. Sequences were obtained from naive CD4+ T cells sorted from blood. These receptors were taken from a man younger than 40 in good health. Each CDR3 is given with its conserved first and last residue. The D gene is left open where the match is weak. For some rows the clone size is stated as once, few or many, or as a class when expanded; others skip it.

CDR3aa	CDR3nt	len	v_gene	abundance	d_gene	j_gene
CSVVRQSAEQFF	TGCAGCGTTGTCCGACAGTCCGCTGAGCAGTTCTTC	12	TRBV29-1	NA	NA	TRBJ2-1
CASGQTSSGNTIYF	TGTGCCAGTGGACAGACCAGCTCTGGAAACACCATATATTTT	14	TRBV19	NA	NA	TRBJ1-3
CASSQTSGRIGELFF	TGTGCCAGCAGCCAAACTAGCGGGAGGATCGGGGAGCTGTTTTTT	15	TRBV28	NA	TRBD2	TRBJ2-2
CASSLGRGNEQYF	TGTGCCAGCAGCTTGGGTAGGGGGAACGAGCAGTACTTC	13	TRBV7-9	NA	NA	TRBJ2-7
CSVARQHTGELFF	TGCAGCGTTGCGCGACAGCACACCGGGGAGCTGTTTTTT	13	TRBV29-1	NA	NA	TRBJ2-2
CASSYSRLGNEQYF	TGTGCCAGCAGTTACTCGCGGCTAGGAAACGAGCAGTACTTC	14	TRBV6-6	NA	NA	TRBJ2-7
CASRGGQGAIYEQYF	TGCGCCAGCAGAGGGGGACAGGGGGCTATCTACGAGCAGTACTTC	15	TRBV10-2	NA	TRBD1	TRBJ2-7
CASSVDPGFEAFF	TGTGCCAGCAGCGTAGATCCCGGGTTTGAAGCTTTCTTT	13	TRBV9	once	NA	TRBJ1-1
CASQGRGVSEKLFF	TGTGCCAGCCAAGGGAGGGGAGTGAGTGAAAAACTGTTTTTT	14	TRBV6-1	NA	NA	TRBJ1-4
CSVEDPGLKEQYF	TGCAGCGTTGAAGACCCAGGGTTGAAAGAGCAGTACTTC	13	TRBV29-1	NA	NA	TRBJ2-7
CASSLLQGMRALNEQFF	TGTGCCAGCAGTTTACTACAGGGCATGCGGGCCCTTAATGAGCAGTTCTTC	17	TRBV28	NA	NA	TRBJ2-1
CASSLTRDTQYF	TGCGCCAGCAGCTTGACTAGGGATACGCAGTATTTT	12	TRBV5-1	NA	NA	TRBJ2-3
CASSLEGGYGGYTF	TGTGCCAGCAGCTTAGAAGGGGGATATGGGGGCTACACCTTC	14	TRBV7-8	NA	NA	TRBJ1-2
CASSLFGDTETQYF	TGTGCCAGCAGCTTGTTTGGCGATACAGAGACCCAGTACTTC	14	TRBV5-4	NA	NA	TRBJ2-5
CASSQGNRGSYQETQYF	TGTGCCAGCAGCCAGGGGAACAGGGGTTCGTACCAAGAGACCCAGTACTTC	17	TRBV7-2	NA	TRBD1	TRBJ2-5
CSVEGATNTGELFF	TGCAGCGTTGAAGGGGCCACGAACACCGGGGAGCTGTTTTTT	14	TRBV29-1	NA	NA	TRBJ2-2
CASSLLAGGGEQFF	TGTGCCAGCAGTTTACTAGCGGGAGGGGGGGAGCAGTTCTTC	14	TRBV6-5	NA	TRBD2	TRBJ2-1
CASSRGLAGYEQYF	TGTGCCAGCAGCCGGGGACTAGCGGGATACGAGCAGTACTTC	14	TRBV7-8	once	TRBD2	TRBJ2-7
CASSSQVRSHNQPQHF	TGTGCCAGCTCATCACAGGTCCGGAGCCACAATCAGCCCCAGCATTTT	16	TRBV18	NA	NA	TRBJ1-5
CASRITSGETYEQYF	TGTGCCAGCAGAATTACTAGCGGGGAAACCTACGAGCAGTACTTC	15	TRBV25-1	NA	TRBD2	TRBJ2-7
CASSIGVTSTDTQYF	TGTGCCAGTAGTATAGGGGTGACTAGCACAGATACGCAGTATTTT	15	TRBV19	NA	NA	TRBJ2-3
CASSPGGSNNYGYTF	TGTGCCAGCAGCCCCGGGGGCAGTAACAACTATGGCTACACCTTC	15	TRBV4-2	NA	NA	TRBJ1-2
CASSYRAGTSTDTQYF	TGCGCCAGCAGCTATAGAGCGGGGACTAGCACAGATACGCAGTATTTT	16	TRBV5-1	NA	TRBD2	TRBJ2-3
CASSPLFGFESYNEQFF	TGCGCCAGCAGCCCCCTTTTTGGGTTTGAATCCTACAATGAGCAGTTCTTC	17	TRBV5-1	NA	NA	TRBJ2-1
CSVGLAGDEQFF	TGCAGCGTTGGACTAGCGGGAGACGAGCAGTTCTTC	12	TRBV29-1	NA	TRBD2	TRBJ2-1
CASKRTVQETQYF	TGTGCCAGCAAACGGACAGTCCAAGAGACCCAGTACTTC	13	TRBV11-2	NA	NA	TRBJ2-5
CASSDWVLAGVLSYEQYF	TGTGCCAGCAGTGACTGGGTACTAGCGGGCGTACTGTCCTACGAGCAGTACTTC	18	TRBV6-4	NA	TRBD2	TRBJ2-7
CASSAGQGTYNEQFF	TGTGCCAGCAGCGCGGGACAGGGAACATACAATGAGCAGTTCTTC	15	TRBV11-3	NA	TRBD1	TRBJ2-1
CASSYTTGSGYTF	TGTGCCAGCAGTTATACTACAGGGAGTGGCTACACCTTC	13	TRBV6-5	NA	NA	TRBJ1-2
CASSLRIRNNEQFF	TGTGCCAGCAGCTTGAGGATTCGGAATAATGAGCAGTTCTTC	14	TRBV11-2	NA	NA	TRBJ2-1
CASSPQRGTDYGYTF	TGTGCCAGCTCACCCCAACGGGGGACAGACTATGGCTACACCTTC	15	TRBV18	NA	TRBD1	TRBJ1-2
CASSPLPGVNTEAFF	TGTGCCAGCTCACCACTCCCAGGGGTGAACACTGAAGCTTTCTTT	15	TRBV18	NA	NA	TRBJ1-1
CASGRRTNTGELFF	TGTGCCAGCGGACGTCGAACGAACACCGGGGAGCTGTTTTTT	14	TRBV13	NA	NA	TRBJ2-2
CASSFNFPGELFF	TGTGCCAGCAGTTTTAATTTTCCCGGGGAGCTGTTTTTT	13	TRBV28	NA	NA	TRBJ2-2
CAISEAGENYNEQFF	TGTGCCATCAGTGAAGCGGGAGAGAACTACAATGAGCAGTTCTTC	15	TRBV10-3	once	TRBD2	TRBJ2-1
CASRGTVPNQPQHF	TGTGCCAGCAGGGGGACAGTTCCCAATCAGCCCCAGCATTTT	14	TRBV28	NA	TRBD1	TRBJ1-5
CASSQVNAGGTDTQYF	TGTGCCAGCAGCCAAGTTAATGCGGGAGGCACAGATACGCAGTATTTT	16	TRBV4-2	NA	TRBD2	TRBJ2-3
CASSSRQGRSTF	TGTGCCAGCAGTTCGCGACAGGGTCGATCCACCTTC	12	TRBV28	NA	TRBD1	TRBJ1-2
CASIDPSQGGTEAFF	TGCGCCAGCATTGACCCATCGCAGGGGGGAACTGAAGCTTTCTTT	15	TRBV10-2	NA	TRBD1	TRBJ1-1
CASSLDGSWGEQFF	TGTGCCAGCAGCTTAGATGGTTCTTGGGGTGAGCAGTTCTTC	14	TRBV11-2	NA	NA	TRBJ2-1
CAWSVRRGFEPDTQYF	TGTGCCTGGAGTGTACGGCGGGGTTTTGAGCCAGATACGCAGTATTTT	16	TRBV30	NA	NA	TRBJ2-3
CSALEDTQYF	TGCAGTGCCTTAGAGGATACGCAGTATTTT	10	TRBV20-1	NA	NA	TRBJ2-3
CASSLALVGRRVTGELFF	TGTGCCAGCAGCTTAGCGTTGGTTGGGCGTCGCGTAACCGGGGAGCTGTTTTTT	18	TRBV7-6	NA	NA	TRBJ2-2
CSAWTSGGMWETQYF	TGCAGCGCTTGGACTAGCGGGGGTATGTGGGAGACCCAGTACTTC	15	TRBV29-1	NA	TRBD2	TRBJ2-5
CASSPPLGTENTEAFF	TGTGCCAGCTCACCACCTCTCGGGACAGAGAACACTGAAGCTTTCTTT	16	TRBV18	NA	TRBD1	TRBJ1-1
CASSLVGTANTDTQYF	TGTGCCAGCAGCTTAGTCGGGACGGCCAACACAGATACGCAGTATTTT	16	TRBV7-2	NA	NA	TRBJ2-3
CASTKEHNTEAFF	TGTGCCAGCACCAAAGAACACAACACTGAAGCTTTCTTT	13	TRBV2	NA	NA	TRBJ1-1
CASTVTGGVYNEQFF	TGTGCCAGCACCGTAACAGGGGGGGTTTACAATGAGCAGTTCTTC	15	TRBV7-2	NA	NA	TRBJ2-1